This is a list of T cell receptor beta chains from one sample in a study of T cells in Graves' hyperthyroidism and ophthalmopathy. TCRdb redid the calling of the multiplex PCR reads with MiXCR, one entry per CDR3 protein. The table has 500,000 to 800,000 distinct CDR3 sequences, around 13% seen once. The specimen sequenced was blood. The receptors were sampled from a woman between 50 and 59 years old with Graves' ophthalmopathy. Each CDR3 is given with its conserved first and last residue. A D gene is named only where the DNA matches it firmly. Size is omitted from some rows. Given values are once, few, many or a class for expanded clones.

clone_size	d_call	v_call	j_call	cdr3_aa	cdr3_nt
many	TRBD2	TRBV7-9	TRBJ2-1	CASSPGPGTSGYNEQFF	TGTGCCAGCAGCCCAGGGCCGGGGACTAGCGGGTACAATGAGCAGTTCTTC
many	NA	TRBV6-1	TRBJ2-7	CASSPPSIHEQYF	TGTGCCAGCAGTCCCCCTAGCATCCACGAGCAGTACTTC
many	NA	TRBV2	TRBJ2-3	CASKYPGPREDTQYF	TGTGCCAGCAAGTATCCGGGACCGAGGGAGGATACGCAGTATTTT
many	NA	TRBV30	TRBJ1-2	CAWSQLRVGYTF	TGTGCCTGGAGTCAACTCAGGGTTGGCTACACCTTC
few	TRBD2	TRBV27	TRBJ2-7	CASSLSAAGTTYEQYF	TGTGCCAGCAGTTTATCAGCAGCGGGGACTACCTACGAGCAGTACTTC
many	NA	TRBV6-2/TRBV6-3	TRBJ2-7	CASSYFVGNIEQYF	TGTGCCAGCAGTTACTTTGTAGGGAATATCGAACAGTACTTC
many	TRBD1	TRBV27	TRBJ1-6	CASSRDRVDSPLHF	TGTGCCAGCAGCCGAGACAGGGTCGATTCACCCCTCCACTTT
many	NA	TRBV6-2/TRBV6-3	TRBJ2-1	CASSYGPPGVRDEQFF	TGTGCCAGCAGTTACGGCCCCCCAGGGGTCCGCGATGAGCAGTTCTTC
many	TRBD2	TRBV11-3	TRBJ2-3	CASSTRTRWADTQYF	TGTGCCAGCAGCACAAGGACTAGATGGGCAGATACGCAGTATTTT
many	TRBD2	TRBV6-2/TRBV6-3	TRBJ2-1	CASSWTSGRGHEQFF	TGTGCCAGCAGTTGGACTAGCGGGAGAGGTCATGAGCAGTTCTTC
many	NA	TRBV7-2	TRBJ2-1	CASSRGGHEQFF	TGTGCCAGCAGTAGGGGAGGCCATGAGCAGTTCTTC
many	NA	TRBV10-3	TRBJ2-3	CAISESGGPSTDTQYF	TGTGCCATCAGTGAGTCGGGCGGCCCCAGCACAGATACGCAGTATTTT
many	TRBD1	TRBV9	TRBJ2-1	CASSVALAGGARNEQFF	TGTGCCAGCAGCGTAGCTCTGGCAGGGGGCGCAAGGAATGAGCAGTTCTTC
few	TRBD1	TRBV6-2/TRBV6-3	TRBJ2-7	CASSYSSGGPYEQYF	TGTGCCAGCAGTTACTCTTCAGGGGGCCCCTACGAGCAGTACTTC
many	NA	TRBV20-1	TRBJ2-7	CSAVPGTEPYEQYF	TGCAGTGCCGTTCCCGGGACGGAGCCCTACGAGCAGTACTTC
many	NA	TRBV3-1	TRBJ2-3	CASSPESTDTQYF	TGTGCCAGCAGCCCCGAAAGTACGGATACGCAGTATTTT
NA	TRBD2	TRBV27	TRBJ2-3	CASSLRIAGGLTTADTQYF	TGTGCCAGCAGTTTAAGGATAGCGGGAGGCCTCACGACTGCAGATACGCAGTATTTT
many	NA	TRBV13	TRBJ2-5	CASSSATSQETQYF	TGTGCCAGCAGCTCAGCGACTAGCCAAGAGACCCAGTACTTC
many	NA	TRBV7-9	TRBJ2-5	CASSLATSIETQYF	TGTGCCAGCAGCTTAGCTACTAGCATCGAGACCCAGTACTTC
many	NA	TRBV6-1	TRBJ2-5	CASSPVGKQETQYF	TGTGCCAGCAGCCCCGTTGGGAAGCAAGAGACCCAGTACTTC
many	NA	TRBV6-1	TRBJ2-1	CASTLSSGPKEQFF	TGTGCCAGCACTCTCAGCAGCGGGCCTAAGGAGCAGTTCTTC
many	NA	TRBV7-8	TRBJ1-6	CASSLAHSSSYNSPLHF	TGTGCCAGCAGCTTAGCGCATAGCAGCTCCTATAATTCACCCCTCCACTTT
many	TRBD2	TRBV7-2	TRBJ2-3	CASSHSSGTSTDTQYF	TGTGCCAGCAGCCACTCTAGCGGGACAAGCACAGATACGCAGTATTTT
many	TRBD1	TRBV2	TRBJ2-7	CASSEAPPGQGVHEQYF	TGTGCCAGCAGTGAAGCCCCGCCGGGACAGGGGGTTCACGAGCAGTACTTC
many	TRBD1	TRBV20-1	TRBJ2-5	CSATGLVGTQYF	TGCAGTGCGACAGGGCTGGTCGGGACCCAGTACTTC
many	NA	TRBV18	TRBJ2-5	CASSPRLGAEETQYF	TGTGCCAGCTCACCAAGACTGGGGGCTGAAGAGACCCAGTACTTC
NA	TRBD2	TRBV9	TRBJ2-1	CASSPSGREGDNEQFF	TGTGCCAGCAGCCCGTCCGGGCGGGAGGGCGACAATGAGCAGTTCTTC
many	NA	TRBV6-1	TRBJ2-3	CASSDLRKSTDTQYF	TGTGCCAGCAGTGATCTTCGGAAAAGCACAGATACGCAGTATTTT
NA	NA	TRBV6-5	TRBJ1-1	CASSYGWVRRVNTEAFF	TGTGCCAGCAGTTACGGGTGGGTCAGACGGGTGAACACTGAAGCTTTCTTT
many	NA	TRBV10-3	TRBJ1-5	CAISTWGNQPQHF	TGTGCCATCAGTACTTGGGGTAATCAGCCCCAGCATTTT
many	NA	TRBV28	TRBJ2-7	CASSYDRLYEQYF	TGTGCCAGCAGTTACGACAGGCTCTACGAGCAGTACTTC
NA	TRBD1	TRBV5-1	TRBJ2-5	CASSVDRGPQETQYF	TGCGCCAGCAGCGTGGACAGGGGGCCGCAAGAGACCCAGTACTTC
many	TRBD1	TRBV12-3/TRBV12-4	TRBJ2-7	CASSPGQSSYEQYF	TGTGCCAGCAGTCCGGGACAGAGCTCCTACGAGCAGTACTTC
few	NA	TRBV20-1	TRBJ2-5	CSARGPTGETQYF	TGCAGTGCTAGAGGTCCCACGGGAGAGACCCAGTACTTC
many	NA	TRBV20-1	TRBJ2-5	CSARRAGWQETQYF	TGCAGTGCTAGGCGTGCTGGGTGGCAAGAGACCCAGTACTTC
many	TRBD2	TRBV27	TRBJ2-5	CASSQTSGSTETQYF	TGTGCCAGCAGCCAGACTAGCGGGAGTACTGAGACCCAGTACTTC
NA	NA	TRBV24-1	TRBJ2-1	CATSDKRKTNEQFF	TGTGCCACCAGTGACAAGCGCAAGACCAATGAGCAGTTCTTC
few	TRBD1	TRBV20-1	TRBJ1-5	CSARAIQGDQPQHF	TGCAGTGCTAGAGCTATTCAGGGGGATCAGCCCCAGCATTTT
many	NA	TRBV28	TRBJ2-7	CASSPADRIDNEQYF	TGTGCCAGCAGTCCAGCGGACCGGATAGACAACGAGCAGTACTTC
many	NA	TRBV30	TRBJ1-1	CAWSVLGNAFF	TGTGCCTGGAGTGTACTCGGGAACGCTTTCTTT
many	NA	TRBV20-1	TRBJ2-1	CSARGREDYNEQFF	TGCAGTGCTAGAGGCAGGGAAGACTACAATGAGCAGTTCTTC
many	TRBD2	TRBV20-1	TRBJ2-7	CSARPGGLYEQYF	TGCAGTGCTAGACCGGGAGGGCTGTACGAGCAGTACTTC
NA	NA	TRBV5-5	TRBJ2-7	CASSLGGIGYEQYF	TGTGCCAGCAGCTTGGGGGGTATTGGCTACGAGCAGTACTTC
few	TRBD2	TRBV6-1	TRBJ2-5	CASSGGLAGSLGETQYF	TGTGCCAGCAGTGGGGGACTAGCGGGGTCTCTGGGGGAGACCCAGTACTTC
NA	TRBD1	TRBV6-6	TRBJ1-2	CASSYLGIRDRGYFDYGYTF	TGTGCCAGCAGTTACTTGGGTATCCGGGACAGGGGTTATTTTGACTATGGCTACACCTTC
NA	TRBD1	TRBV29-1	TRBJ2-3	CSVEGRARGSTDTQYF	TGCAGCGTTGAAGGCCGGGCCAGGGGGAGCACAGATACGCAGTATTTT
many	TRBD1	TRBV28	TRBJ1-2	CASSTDRGLTNYGYTF	TGTGCCAGCAGTACAGACAGGGGTCTCACTAACTATGGCTACACCTTC
many	NA	TRBV11-2	TRBJ2-7	CASSLGQAPSYEQYF	TGTGCCAGCAGCTTAGGACAGGCGCCCTCCTACGAGCAGTACTTC
many	TRBD1	TRBV29-1	TRBJ2-1	CSVVRQGEYNEQFF	TGCAGCGTTGTCCGGCAGGGGGAGTACAATGAGCAGTTCTTC
many	TRBD2	TRBV5-5	TRBJ2-3	CASSPGLAGLDTQYF	TGTGCCAGCAGCCCCGGACTAGCGGGATTAGATACGCAGTATTTT
NA	NA	TRBV6-2/TRBV6-3	TRBJ2-6	CASSLARAGANVLTF	TGTGCCAGCAGCCTTGCAAGAGCCGGGGCCAACGTCCTGACTTTC
many	NA	TRBV12-3/TRBV12-4	TRBJ2-7	CASSHTGWGEQYF	TGTGCCAGCAGCCACACAGGGTGGGGCGAGCAGTACTTC
many	TRBD1	TRBV28	TRBJ2-7	CASSSPGTGQGWEQYF	TGTGCCAGCAGTTCCCCCGGCACGGGACAGGGCTGGGAGCAGTACTTC
many	TRBD2	TRBV12-3/TRBV12-4	TRBJ2-4	CASSPGLAGVRLSLAKNIQYF	TGTGCCAGCAGTCCGGGACTAGCGGGAGTTCGATTGAGTCTAGCCAAAAACATTCAGTACTTC
many	NA	TRBV6-2/TRBV6-3	TRBJ1-5	CASSYGSGGNNQPQHF	TGTGCCAGCAGTTACGGCTCGGGTGGGAACAATCAGCCCCAGCATTTT